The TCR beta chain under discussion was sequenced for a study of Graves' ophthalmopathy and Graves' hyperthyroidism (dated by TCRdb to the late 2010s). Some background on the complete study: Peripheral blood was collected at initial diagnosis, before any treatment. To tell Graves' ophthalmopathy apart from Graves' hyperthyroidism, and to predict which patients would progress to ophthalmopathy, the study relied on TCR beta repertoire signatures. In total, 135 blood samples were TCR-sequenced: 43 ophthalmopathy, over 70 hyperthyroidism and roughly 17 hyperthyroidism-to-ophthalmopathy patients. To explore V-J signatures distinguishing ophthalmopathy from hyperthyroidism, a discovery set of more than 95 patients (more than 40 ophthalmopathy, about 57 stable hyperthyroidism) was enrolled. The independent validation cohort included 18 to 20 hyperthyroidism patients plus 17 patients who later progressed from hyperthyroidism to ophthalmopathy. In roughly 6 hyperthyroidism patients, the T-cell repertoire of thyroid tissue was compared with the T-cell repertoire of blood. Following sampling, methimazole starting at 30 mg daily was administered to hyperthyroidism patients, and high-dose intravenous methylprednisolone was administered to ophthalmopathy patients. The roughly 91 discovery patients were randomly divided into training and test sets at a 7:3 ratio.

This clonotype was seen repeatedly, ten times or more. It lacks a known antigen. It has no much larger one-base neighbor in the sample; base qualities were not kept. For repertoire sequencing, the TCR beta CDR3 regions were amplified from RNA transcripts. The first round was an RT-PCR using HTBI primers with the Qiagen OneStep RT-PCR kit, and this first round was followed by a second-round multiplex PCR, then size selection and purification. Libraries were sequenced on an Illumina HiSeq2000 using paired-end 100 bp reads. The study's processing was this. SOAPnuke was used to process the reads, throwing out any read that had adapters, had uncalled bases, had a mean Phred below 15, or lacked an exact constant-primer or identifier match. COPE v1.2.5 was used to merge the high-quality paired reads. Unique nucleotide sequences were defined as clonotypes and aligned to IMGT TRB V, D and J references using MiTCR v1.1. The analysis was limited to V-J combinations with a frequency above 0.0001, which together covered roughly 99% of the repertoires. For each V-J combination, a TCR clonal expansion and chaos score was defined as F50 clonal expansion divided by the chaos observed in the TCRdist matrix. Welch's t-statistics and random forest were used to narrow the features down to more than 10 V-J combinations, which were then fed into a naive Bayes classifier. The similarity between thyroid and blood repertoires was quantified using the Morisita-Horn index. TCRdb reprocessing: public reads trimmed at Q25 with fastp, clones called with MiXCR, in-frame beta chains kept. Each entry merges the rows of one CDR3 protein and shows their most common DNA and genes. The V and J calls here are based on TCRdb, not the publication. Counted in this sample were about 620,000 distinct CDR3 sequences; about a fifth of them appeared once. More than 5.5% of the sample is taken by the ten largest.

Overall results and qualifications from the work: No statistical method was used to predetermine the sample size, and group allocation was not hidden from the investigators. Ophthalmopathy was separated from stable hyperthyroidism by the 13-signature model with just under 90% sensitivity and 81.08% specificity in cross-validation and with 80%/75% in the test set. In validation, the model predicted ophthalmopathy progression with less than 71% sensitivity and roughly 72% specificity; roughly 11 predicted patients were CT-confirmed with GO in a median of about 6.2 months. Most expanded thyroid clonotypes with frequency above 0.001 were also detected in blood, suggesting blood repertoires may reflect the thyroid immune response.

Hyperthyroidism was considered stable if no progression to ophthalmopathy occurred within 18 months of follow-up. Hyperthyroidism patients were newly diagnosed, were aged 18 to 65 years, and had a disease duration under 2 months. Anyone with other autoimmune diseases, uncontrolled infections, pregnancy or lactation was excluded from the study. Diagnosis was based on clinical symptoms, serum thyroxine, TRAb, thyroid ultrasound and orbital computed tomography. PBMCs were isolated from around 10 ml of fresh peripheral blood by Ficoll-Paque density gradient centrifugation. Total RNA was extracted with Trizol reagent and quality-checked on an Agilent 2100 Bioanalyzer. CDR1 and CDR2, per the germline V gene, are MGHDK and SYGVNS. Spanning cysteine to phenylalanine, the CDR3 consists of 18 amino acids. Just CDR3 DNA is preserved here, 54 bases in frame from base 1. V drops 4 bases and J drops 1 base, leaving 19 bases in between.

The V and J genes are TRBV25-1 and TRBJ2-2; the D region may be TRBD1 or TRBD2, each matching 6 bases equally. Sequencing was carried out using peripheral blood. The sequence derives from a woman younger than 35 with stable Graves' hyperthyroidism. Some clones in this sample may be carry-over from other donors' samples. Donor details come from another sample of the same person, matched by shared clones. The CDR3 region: CASSGNGGRDKNTGELFF. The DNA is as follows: TGTGCCAGCAGTGGGAATGGAGGGCGGGACAAGAACACCGGGGAGCTGTTTTTT.